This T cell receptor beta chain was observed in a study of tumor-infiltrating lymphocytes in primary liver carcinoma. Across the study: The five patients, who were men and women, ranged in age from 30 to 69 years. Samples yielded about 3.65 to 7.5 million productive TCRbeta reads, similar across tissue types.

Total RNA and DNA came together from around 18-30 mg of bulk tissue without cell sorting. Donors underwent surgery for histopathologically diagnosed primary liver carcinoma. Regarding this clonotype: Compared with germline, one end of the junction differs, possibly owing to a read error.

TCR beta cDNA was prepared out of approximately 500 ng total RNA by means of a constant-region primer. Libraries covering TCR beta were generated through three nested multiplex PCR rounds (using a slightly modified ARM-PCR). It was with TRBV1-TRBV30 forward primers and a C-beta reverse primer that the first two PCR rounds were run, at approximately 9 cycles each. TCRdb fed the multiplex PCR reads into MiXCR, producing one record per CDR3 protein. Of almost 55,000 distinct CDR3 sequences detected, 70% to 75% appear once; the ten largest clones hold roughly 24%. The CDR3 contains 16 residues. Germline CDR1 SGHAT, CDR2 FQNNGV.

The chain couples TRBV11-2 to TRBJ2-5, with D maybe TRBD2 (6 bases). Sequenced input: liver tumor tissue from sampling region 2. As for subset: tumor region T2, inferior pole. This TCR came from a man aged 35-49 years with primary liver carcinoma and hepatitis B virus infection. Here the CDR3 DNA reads TGTGCCAGCAGATGCAGGGACTCGACCCACCAAGAGATCCAGTACTTC. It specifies CASRCRDSTHQEIQYF.